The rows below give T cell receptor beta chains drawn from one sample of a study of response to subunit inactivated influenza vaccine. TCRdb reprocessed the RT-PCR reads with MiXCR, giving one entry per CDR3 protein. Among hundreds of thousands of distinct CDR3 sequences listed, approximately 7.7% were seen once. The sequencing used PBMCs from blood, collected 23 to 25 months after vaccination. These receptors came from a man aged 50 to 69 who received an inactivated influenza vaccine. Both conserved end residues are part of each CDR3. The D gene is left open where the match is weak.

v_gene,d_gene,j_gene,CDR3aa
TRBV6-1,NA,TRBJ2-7,CARIYIPPYEQYF
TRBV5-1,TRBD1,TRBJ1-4,CASSLAGTGAEKLFF
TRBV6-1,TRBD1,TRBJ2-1,CASKEDRGGYNEQFF
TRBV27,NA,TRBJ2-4,CASGGTGFQYF
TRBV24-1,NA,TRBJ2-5,CATSDGWGWGQQETQYF
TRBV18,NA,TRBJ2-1,CASSPASEGVPNF
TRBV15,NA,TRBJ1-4,CATSRDSGVREKLFF
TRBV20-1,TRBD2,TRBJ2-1,CSATPGLAGRTYNEQFF
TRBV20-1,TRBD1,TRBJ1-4,CSATGGLPNEKLFF
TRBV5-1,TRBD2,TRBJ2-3,CASSLGAGGFPDTQYF
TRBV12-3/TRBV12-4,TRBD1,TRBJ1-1,CASSPQGAGSPEAFF
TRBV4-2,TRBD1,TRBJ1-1,CASSQADRGRNTEAFF
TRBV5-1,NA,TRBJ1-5,CASSRSGTDNQPQHF
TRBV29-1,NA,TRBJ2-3,CSVANLAQSTDTQYF
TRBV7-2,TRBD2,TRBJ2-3,CASSIFSGSGTDTQYF
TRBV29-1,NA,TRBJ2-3,CSGTGLRSTDTQYF
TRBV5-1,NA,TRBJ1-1,CASSLAGSIIMNTEAFF
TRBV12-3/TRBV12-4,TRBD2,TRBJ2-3,CASSPLAGGSTDTQYF
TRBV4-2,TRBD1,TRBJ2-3,CASSVRQGVDTQYF
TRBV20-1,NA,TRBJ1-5,CSATLGNQPQHF
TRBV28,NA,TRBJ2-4,CASSPPTDNIQYF
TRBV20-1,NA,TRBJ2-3,CSKRIRGTDTQYF
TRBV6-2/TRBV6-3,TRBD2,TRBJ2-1,CASKGGGTYNEQFF
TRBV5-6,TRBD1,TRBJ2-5,CASSLEGQGSETQYF
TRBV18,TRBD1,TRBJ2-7,CASSRPGQGAEQYF
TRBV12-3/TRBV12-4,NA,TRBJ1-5,CASSFAGRAQHF
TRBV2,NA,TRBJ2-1,CASRAGRSSYNEQFF
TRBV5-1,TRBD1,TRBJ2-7,CASSSQGQGTAYEQYF
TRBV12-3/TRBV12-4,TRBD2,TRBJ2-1,CASSLHGGNEQFF
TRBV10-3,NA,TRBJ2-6,CAISPSRPTSISWANVLTF
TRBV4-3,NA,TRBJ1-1,CASSQERGGKTEAFF
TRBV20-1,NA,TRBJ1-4,CSATTSGQGIEKLFF
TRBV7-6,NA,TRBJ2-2,CASSLGSQRSNTGELFF
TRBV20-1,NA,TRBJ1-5,CSARIAGRPQHF
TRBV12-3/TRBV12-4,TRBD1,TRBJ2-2,CASSTSGGRTGELFF
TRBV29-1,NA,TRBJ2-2,CSDLLGGELFF
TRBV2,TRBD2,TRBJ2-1,CASSVPRLAGGPDYNEQFF
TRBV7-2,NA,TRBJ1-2,CASSLNKGMTGRSGYTF
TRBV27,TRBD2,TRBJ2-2,CASRSGSDAGELFF
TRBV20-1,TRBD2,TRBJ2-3,CSALGTSGGTDTQYF
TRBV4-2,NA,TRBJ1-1,CASSSRSSGDTEAFF
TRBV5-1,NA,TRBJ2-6,CASSLDGWGANVLTF
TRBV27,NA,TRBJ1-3,CARRRQSSGNTIYF
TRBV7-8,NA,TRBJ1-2,CASSPGGAGDGYTF
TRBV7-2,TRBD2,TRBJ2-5,CASSTSGGGETQYF
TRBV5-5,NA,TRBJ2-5,CASSYQGRWAQETQYF
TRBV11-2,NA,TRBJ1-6,CASSLQGSYNSPLHF
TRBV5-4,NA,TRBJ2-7,CASTSTGRSYEQYF
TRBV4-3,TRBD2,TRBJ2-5,CASSQDELARETQYF
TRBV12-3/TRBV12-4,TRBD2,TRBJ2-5,CASSGTSAGWETQYF
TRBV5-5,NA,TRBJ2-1,CASSSPGGQGNNEQFF
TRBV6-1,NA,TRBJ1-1,CASTPGRSMNTEAFF
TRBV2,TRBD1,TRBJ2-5,CASSEPWDSQETQYF
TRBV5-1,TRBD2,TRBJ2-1,CASSLGGTSGYNEQFF
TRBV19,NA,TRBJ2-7,CASSQGTFSYEQYF
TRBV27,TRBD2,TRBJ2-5,CASSIGTRQTQYF